This T cell receptor (beta chain) stems from a study of blood T cell repertoires in COVID-19. Background on the study: Spain, Italy and the United States supplied samples that represented acute and convalescent COVID-19. In each case, the material was cDNA or gDNA derived from T cells, B-cell-depleted T cells, or PBMCs.

Authors' processing steps: Reference gene primers were amplified, and this amplification served to estimate nucleated cell counts. Clones were sequenced by immunoSEQ multiplex PCR, and TCRdb holds only the in-frame ones, with some missing. V, J and clone size were drawn from that table, and D and trimming were deduced from the DNA. The data contain over 55,000 clones, over 65% of them singletons. Germline V gives CDR1 MDHEN, CDR2 SYDVKM. The V gene lost 2 bases and the J gene lost 6 bases, with 8 bases spanning the gap. The CDR3 consists of 13 residues. This receptor was obtained from a woman aged 70 to 79 with acute or convalescent COVID-19. Material for sequencing was peripheral blood. The chain uses TRBV28 and TRBJ2-1, with unresolved D. Here the CDR3 DNA reads TGTGCCAGCAGTTTACCCAGATCCAATGAGCAGTTCTTC. Amino acids: CASSLPRSNEQFF.